Listed below are T cell receptor beta chains from one sample, sequenced in a study of T cell responses to AZD1222 COVID-19 vaccine. Measured with immunoSEQ multiplex PCR; TCRdb has only the in-frame clones, and not every one. This sample has about 78,000 clones, with roughly 90% found just once. The input for sequencing was peripheral blood, taken on day 0 of MenACWY control vaccination. The receptors here all came from an adult in good health. Both conserved end residues are part of each CDR3. The D gene is left open where the match is weak. A clone size is listed for some rows: how often the clone was seen (once, few, many), or a class if it is expanded.

size | J | V | D | DNA | CDR3
. | TRBJ2-7 | TRBV2 | TRBD2 | TGTGCCAGCAGTCTGGACGGACTAGCGGGGGTAGGGGAGCAGTACTTC | CASSLDGLAGVGEQYF
once | TRBJ1-1 | TRBV3-1/TRBV3-2 | . | TGTGCCAGCAGCCAAGCCGCGGGTGTGGGTACTGAAGCTTTCTTT | CASSQAAGVGTEAFF
. | TRBJ2-7 | TRBV12-3/TRBV12-4 | . | TGTGCCAGCAGTTTTTCAAGCGCCCACGAGCAGTACTTC | CASSFSSAHEQYF
. | TRBJ2-1 | TRBV27 | . | TGTGCCAGCAGTTTATCGGGGCGATACTACAATGAGCAGTTCTTC | CASSLSGRYYNEQFF
. | TRBJ2-7 | TRBV27 | . | TGTGCCAGCAGCCGGGAAGGGGGTATATTTTACGAGCAGTACTTC | CASSREGGIFYEQYF
. | TRBJ1-4 | TRBV14 | . | TGTGCCAGCAGCCAAGAGGGCAGGGTCCTTCGTTTT | CASSQEGRVLRF
once | TRBJ2-7 | TRBV18 | . | TGTGCCAGCTCATCCCGGGACGGAGTCTACGAGCAGTACTTC | CASSSRDGVYEQYF
once | TRBJ2-6 | TRBV13 | . | TGTGCCAGCAGCTTAAACCAGAGAAGCTCTGGGGCCAACGTCCTGACTTTC | CASSLNQRSSGANVLTF
few | TRBJ1-1 | TRBV28 | TRBD1 | TGTGCCAGCAGTTATGGGACAGGGAACACTGAAGCTTTCTTT | CASSYGTGNTEAFF
. | TRBJ1-2 | TRBV5-6 | . | TGTGCCAGCAGCGGGACACAAAACTATGGCTACACCTTC | CASSGTQNYGYTF